The 21 T cell receptor beta chains below come from one sample, sequenced in a study of blood T cell repertoires in COVID-19. Assay: immunoSEQ multiplex PCR; the TCRdb copy retains only in-frame clones and omits some. The sample records more than 85,000 clones, roughly 92% being singletons. Sequencing used peripheral blood. These receptors all come from a man between 65 and 80 years old with acute or convalescent COVID-19.

This clone turned up a few times. The chain couples TRBV9 to TRBJ2-1; perhaps TRBD1 as D (6 bases). The CDR3 spans 14 residues. Trimming took off 3 bases at V and 5 bases at J, with 12 bases between the two ends. CDR1 is SGDLS, CDR2 YYNGEE, per germline. This CDR3 is CASSATGTNNEQFF. The CDR3 bases are TGTGCCAGCAGCGCCACCGGGACAAACAATGAGCAGTTCTTC.

The chain couples TRBV24-1 to TRBJ1-2; no definite D call. V was clipped by 8 bases and J by 4 bases, with 10 bases between them. CDR3 length: 12 amino acids. The germline V gene has CDR1 KGHDR and CDR2 SFDVKD. CDR3 protein: CATTLEGYGYTF. The DNA of the CDR3 is TGTGCCACCACGCTCGAGGGCTATGGCTACACCTTC.

This chain connects TRBV27 to TRBJ2-2; 7 nucleotides agree with TRBD2. V was clipped by 1 base and J by 5 bases; unmatched bases: 4. The CDR3 is 15 residues long. Germline CDR1 and CDR2: MNHEY and SMNVEV (reference sequence). The CDR3 DNA is TGTGCCAGCAGTTTATTGGGGGGAGGGACCGGGGAGCTGTTTTTT. Amino acids: CASSLLGGGTGELFF.

This clone was recorded a few times. The rearrangement joins TRBV7-3 to TRBJ2-7; the D gene is possibly TRBD2 (6 bases). V was pared by 6 bases and J by 7 bases, with 7 bases between. Looked up from germline, CDR1 is SGHTA and CDR2 is FQGTGA. The CDR3 is 10 amino acids. The CDR3 DNA follows: TGTGCCAGCAGGAGCGGGGAGCAGTACTTC. It translates to CASRSGEQYF.

The chain is built from TRBV27 and TRBJ2-1; maybe TRBD2 (7 bases). Per the germline V gene, CDR1 is MNHEY and CDR2 is SMNVEV (reference sequence). V was cut by 8 bases and J by 5 bases, with 19 bases left in between. The CDR3 is made up of 15 amino acids. This CDR3 reads CASPRGGRPHNEQFF. CDR3 in DNA: TGTGCCAGCCCCAGGGGCGGGAGACCCCACAATGAGCAGTTCTTC.

CDR3 protein: CASSRGYRTDTQYF. DNA for the CDR3: TGTGCCAGCAGCCGGGGGTACCGCACAGATACGCAGTATTTT. This chain connects TRBV6-5 to TRBJ2-3; TRBD2 is a possible D gene (6 bases). The CDR3 totals 14 residues. Germline loops: CDR1 MNHEY, CDR2 SVGAGI. V lost 6 bases, J lost 1 base, and 11 bases lay in between.

The gene calls are TRBV7-2 and TRBJ2-1, with a tentative D call TRBD2 (5 bases). Trimming cost V 5 bases and J 10 bases, with 18 bases left between them. The length of the CDR3 is 14 residues. The V gene's germline CDR1 is SGHTA and CDR2 FQGNSA. Here the CDR3 reads CASSRPTERREQFF. CDR3 DNA sequence: TGTGCCAGCAGCCGGCCAACCGAGCGGAGGGAGCAGTTCTTC.

The chain joins TRBV14 to TRBJ2-7, with 13 bases lining up with TRBD2. The V gene end was trimmed by 6 bases and the J gene end by 8 bases; junction bases not matched to a gene: 4. CDR3 length equals 13 residues. Germline V CDR1 and CDR2: SGHDN, FVKESK. For the CDR3, the DNA is TGTGCCAGCAGTCAACTAGCGGGGGGGAAGCAGTACTTC. It is translated as CASSQLAGGKQYF. Using reference TRBV14 and TRBJ2-7 for the parts outside the CDR3, the full variable domain is EAGVTQFPSHSVIEKGQTVTLRCDPISGHDNLYWYRRVMGKEIKFLLHFVKESKQDESGMPNNRFLAERTGGTYSTLKVQPAELEDSGVYFCASSQLAGGKQYFGPGTRLTVT.

The chain is built from TRBV19 and TRBJ1-5; possible D gene TRBD1, 6 bases. V lost 6 bases to trimming and J lost 0 bases, with 15 bases between them. The CDR3 runs 16 residues. Germline V gene lookup returns CDR1 LNHDA and CDR2 SQIVND (reference sequence). The CDR3 sequence: CASRGGAIPSNQPQHF. CDR3 DNA: TGTGCCAGTAGGGGGGGGGCGATACCTAGCAATCAGCCCCAGCATTTT.

The chain couples TRBV2 to TRBJ2-4; D is possibly TRBD1 (5 bases). Trimming took 5 bases from V and 3 from J, leaving 17 bases between them. CDR1 SNHLY and CDR2 FYNNEI come from the germline V gene. The CDR3 length is 16 residues. CDR3 amino acids: CASSPTTATIKNIQYF. CDR3 nucleotide sequence: TGTGCCAGCAGTCCAACGACAGCGACCATCAAAAACATTCAGTACTTC.

The V call is TRBV27, the J call TRBJ1-2; 8 bases are shared with TRBD1. The germline gives CDR1 MNHEY, CDR2 SMNVEV (reference sequence). The V segment lost 6 bases and the J segment 3 bases; nucleotides outside the gene matches: 12. The length of the CDR3 is 16 residues. The CDR3 nucleotides are TGTGCCAGCAGCCGAGGACAGGGAGGGGGCTACTATGGCTACACCTTC. Its protein product is CASSRGQGGGYYGYTF.

Only one count was recorded for this clone. The chain is built from TRBV5-4 and TRBJ1-1, with D perhaps TRBD1 (5 bases). The CDR3 sequence is 13 residues long. Trimming stripped 1 base from V and 4 bases from J, with 8 bases between. In germline, CDR1 is SGHNT, CDR2 YYREEE (reference sequence). The DNA of the CDR3 is TGTGCCAGCAGCTTGCCAGGGCTCACTGAAGCTTTCTTT. Translation: CASSLPGLTEAFF.

The rearrangement joins TRBV24-1 to TRBJ2-2; 8 nucleotides line up with TRBD2. The ends lost 9 bases at V and 0 bases at J; junction bases unmatched: 14. CDR3 length equals 18 residues. The germline gives CDR1 KGHDR, CDR2 SFDVKD. The CDR3, as DNA: TGTGCCACCCCTATTCCGGGAGGGCCCTATCCGAACACCGGGGAGCTGTTTTTT. This translates into CATPIPGGPYPNTGELFF.

The rearrangement uses TRBV9 and TRBJ2-3; 9 bases line up with TRBD2. Per the germline V gene, CDR1 is SGDLS and CDR2 is YYNGEE. CDR3 length equals 16 residues. V lost 3 bases to trimming and J lost 2 bases; unmatched junction nucleotides: 7. This CDR3 reads CASSAGTSRDTDTQYF. The CDR3 DNA reads as TGTGCCAGCAGCGCCGGGACTAGCCGGGACACAGATACGCAGTATTTT. Based on the CDR3 plus reference TRBV9 and TRBJ2-3, the full variable domain is DSGVTQTPKHLITATGQRVTLRCSPRSGDLSVYWYQQSLDQGLQFLIQYYNGEERAKGNILERFSAQQFPDLHSELNLSSLELGDSALYFCASSAGTSRDTDTQYFGPGTRLTVL.

The chain links TRBV21-1 to TRBJ2-7; TRBD2 is the table's D call, not checked against the DNA. TRBV21-1 is recorded as a pseudogene. CDR3 size: 19 residues. CDR3 coding DNA: TGTGCCAGCAGCATGCTCCCGGGACTAGCGGGAGTAATGAGGTACGAGCAGTACTTC. Translation gives CASSMLPGLAGVMRYEQYF.

This clone has only a few counts. This sequence joins TRBV6-5 and TRBJ1-3; D is perhaps TRBD1 (6 bases). Trimming cost V 4 bases and J 2 bases, with 9 bases left between them. CDR1 is MNHEY and CDR2 is SVGAGI in the germline V gene. The CDR3 runs to 14 residues. The CDR3 nucleotides are TGTGCCAGCAGTTGGGCAGGGGCTGGAAACACCATATATTTT. This codes for CASSWAGAGNTIYF.

This sequence joins TRBV5-1 and TRBJ1-2; 8 bases agree with TRBD1. The CDR3 spans 14 residues. CDR1 is SGHRS and CDR2 is YFSETQ in the germline V gene. J gave up 4 bases and V 3 bases, and 5 bases lay outside the gene matches. The CDR3 loop reads CASSSGTGPYGYTF. The CDR3 nucleotides are TGCGCCAGCAGCTCAGGGACAGGACCCTATGGCTACACCTTC.

The chain employs TRBV6-6 and TRBJ2-6; 7 nucleotides align to TRBD1. Germline V gene data show CDR1 as MNHNY and CDR2 as SVGAGI (reference sequence). Trimming removed 5 bases from V and 2 bases from J; junction bases left unmatched: 6. The CDR3 runs 16 residues. In DNA, the CDR3 is TGTGCCAGCAGTCGACAGGGCCTACCTGGGGCCAACGTCCTGACTTTC. Translating gives CASSRQGLPGANVLTF.

This sequence joins TRBV29-1 and TRBJ2-5; 7 bases fit TRBD1. The ends lost 7 bases at V and 2 bases at J; junction bases unmatched: 7. CDR1 SQVTM and CDR2 ANQGSEA come from the germline V gene. This CDR3 has 13 residues. The CDR3 here is CSARTGLQETQYF. The CDR3 region has the DNA TGCAGCGCCCGGACAGGCCTACAAGAGACCCAGTACTTC.

This clone was seen a single time. This chain links TRBV6-5 with TRBJ2-7, with a possible D match to TRBD2 (6 bases). Trimming took 9 bases from V and 3 from J, leaving 12 bases between them. Germline CDR1 reads MNHEY; CDR2 reads SVGAGI. The CDR3 has 12 amino acids. The CDR3 nucleotides are TGTGCCAGTTCCGGGACTGGCTACGAGCAGTACTTC. Its translation is CASSGTGYEQYF.

This chain connects TRBV27 to TRBJ1-1; the match to TRBD1 covers 8 bases. The trim removed 6 bases at V and 3 bases at J, leaving 3 bases unmatched. In germline, CDR1 is MNHEY, CDR2 SMNVEV (reference sequence). The CDR3 length is 13 residues. The CDR3 is CASRRQGYTEAFF. The DNA for the CDR3 is TGTGCCAGCAGAAGACAGGGGTACACTGAAGCTTTCTTT.